This T cell receptor (beta chain) was captured by sequencing in a study of T cell responses to AZD1222 COVID-19 vaccine. The germline CDR1 and CDR2 sequences are SGHRS and YFSETQ. The CDR3 has 15 residues. V lost 5 bases to trimming and J lost 4 bases, with 16 bases between them. This clone has a single count. TCRdb keeps only in-frame clones here, not all; method: immunoSEQ multiplex PCR. The data hold 75,000 to 90,000 clones, with roughly 90% observed a single time. The analysis combined second doses at about 4 or about 12 weeks. This chain links TRBV5-1 with TRBJ1-3; D gene ambiguous. The sequences come from peripheral blood, collected 28 days after the second AZD1222 dose. This receptor was identified in an adult who received the AZD1222 COVID-19 vaccine. This CDR3 is CASRREALGGNTIYF. DNA of the CDR3: TGCGCCAGCAGGCGGGAAGCTCTTGGGGGAAACACCATATATTTT.